This entry lists 25 T cell receptor beta chains sequenced from one sample in a study of blood T cell repertoires in COVID-19. Sequencing used immunoSEQ multiplex PCR; TCRdb keeps in-frame clones, though not all of them. There are about 87,000 clones in the sample; about 88% occur only once, and about 5% lies in the top ten. The sequenced material came from peripheral blood. Receptor source: a man aged 40-55 years with acute or convalescent COVID-19.

The chain employs TRBV7-9 and TRBJ2-5; no clear D. This CDR3 is built from 15 residues. The germline V and J ends were trimmed by 1 base and 2 bases, with 11 bases remaining between them. CDR1 and CDR2 from the germline V gene are SEHNR and FQNEAQ (reference sequence). CDR3 amino acids: CASSLVRTDQETQYF. The CDR3 coding sequence is TGTGCCAGCAGCTTAGTTCGCACAGATCAAGAGACCCAGTACTTC.

CDR3 sequence reads: CAISDSLRGTDTQYF. CDR3 nucleotide sequence: TGTGCCATCAGTGATTCTCTTCGGGGAACGGATACGCAGTATTTT. The chain carries TRBV10-3 and TRBJ2-3; D is perhaps TRBD2 (5 bases). Trimming took 3 bases from V and 6 from J, leaving 16 bases between them. The CDR3 consists of 15 residues. Germline lookup yields CDR1 ENHRY and CDR2 SYGVKD.

V gene TRBV4-2 combines with J gene TRBJ1-4, with TRBD1 as a possible D gene (5 bases). Germline values: CDR1 LGHNA, CDR2 YNFKEQ. Trimming took 8 bases from V and 8 from J, leaving 15 bases between them. CDR3 size: 13 residues. CDR3 amino acids: CASGGGDYEKLFF. Written as DNA, the CDR3 is TGTGCCAGCGGGGGAGGGGACTACGAAAAACTGTTTTTT.

The chain links TRBV7-7 to TRBJ2-1; TRBD2 matches at 9 bases. The CDR3 is 15 amino acids. With 1 base clipped from V and 7 bases from J, the junction kept 5 bases outside the gene matches. CDR1 and CDR2 (germline): SSHAT, FNYEAQ (reference sequence). The CDR3 sequence is CASSLGAGGGNEQFF. The CDR3 nucleotides are TGTGCCAGCAGCTTAGGGGCGGGAGGGGGGAATGAGCAGTTCTTC.

The J gene is TRBJ2-1, the V gene TRBV7-9, with a tentative D call TRBD2 (6 bases). Trimming cost V 1 base and J 7 bases, with 17 bases left between them. The CDR3 totals 16 residues. The V gene's germline CDR1 is SEHNR and CDR2 FQNEAQ (reference sequence). In nucleotides, the CDR3 is TGTGCCAGCAGCTTAGTGGCGGGGTCTACTCGGAATGAGCAGTTCTTC. Protein: CASSLVAGSTRNEQFF.

This clone was counted ten times or more. CDR3: CASSTGGYEQYF. The CDR3 coding sequence is TGTGCCAGCAGCACAGGGGGCTACGAGCAGTACTTC. The rearrangement links TRBV7-2 to TRBJ2-7; 8 bases are a match to TRBD1. With 5 bases clipped from V and 3 bases from J, the junction kept 0 bases outside the gene matches. In germline, CDR1 is SGHTA, CDR2 FQGNSA. This CDR3 region has 12 residues.

This chain joins TRBV6-5 and TRBJ2-1, with D perhaps TRBD1 (5 bases). The V end lost 2 bases, the J end lost 8 bases, and 19 bases lay between the germline ends. The germline V gene has CDR1 MNHEY and CDR2 SVGAGI. The CDR3 runs 16 residues. The CDR3 nucleotides read TGTGCCAGCAGTTACCCCACTCCCCAGGGATTTTATGAGCAGTTCTTC. Translated, it gives CASSYPTPQGFYEQFF.

CDR3 sequence reads: CASSYTSGENTEAFF. In DNA, the CDR3 is TGTGCCAGCAGTTACACCTCGGGGGAAAACACTGAAGCTTTCTTT. The rearrangement joins TRBV6-6 to TRBJ1-1; TRBD1 might be the D (5 bases). Germline V gene lookup returns CDR1 MNHNY and CDR2 SVGAGI (reference sequence). This CDR3 is built from 15 residues. Trimming removed 2 bases at V and 2 bases at J, with 12 bases between.

The chain combines TRBV6-5 with TRBJ1-1, with TRBD1 identical over 9 bases. The V segment lost 6 bases and the J segment 5 bases; nucleotides outside the gene matches: 10. The germline V gene has CDR1 MNHEY and CDR2 SVGAGI. The CDR3 sequence is 15 residues long. Here the CDR3 DNA reads TGTGCCAGCAGCCCCTCGGGACAGGGAAGTACTGAAGCTTTCTTT. Encoded protein: CASSPSGQGSTEAFF.

The chain combines TRBV3-1 (or the pseudogene TRBV3-2) with TRBJ2-7; TRBD2 matches 9 bases. Germline CDR1 and CDR2: LGHDT and YNNKEL (reference sequence). Germline trimming cut 0 bases from V and 5 bases from J; bases unmatched to any gene: 11. This CDR3 region has 17 residues. CDR3 sequence: CASSQDQAASGIHEQYF. CDR3 coding DNA: TGTGCCAGCAGCCAAGATCAGGCGGCTAGCGGGATCCACGAGCAGTACTTC.

CDR3 loop: CASSSYTGELFF. CDR3 coding DNA: TGTGCCAGCAGCTCGTACACCGGGGAGCTGTTTTTT. This sequence joins TRBV13 and TRBJ2-2; D is undetermined. V was clipped by 4 bases and J by 3 bases, with 3 bases between them. This CDR3 contains 12 residues. Germline assignment: CDR1 PRHDT and CDR2 FYEKMQ (reference sequence).

V gene TRBV29-1 combines with J gene TRBJ2-5; D is possibly TRBD2 (6 bases). The germline V and J ends were trimmed by 8 bases and 1 base, with 14 bases remaining between them. The CDR3 is 13 residues long. Germline lookup yields CDR1 SQVTM and CDR2 ANQGSEA. The CDR3 DNA reads as TGCAGCTCTCTCTGGGGGGTCCAAGAGACCCAGTACTTC. It is translated as CSSLWGVQETQYF.

V gene TRBV12-5 combines with J gene TRBJ1-2; 8 bases align to TRBD1. The CDR3 is 14 amino acids. Unmatched junction bases numbered 7, after V lost 6 bases and J lost 4 bases. Per the germline V gene, CDR1 is LGHNT and CDR2 is FRNRAP. CDR3 sequence (DNA): TGTGCTAGTGGCTCCAGGGGGCAGGGCTATGGCTACACCTTC. Translating it yields CASGSRGQGYGYTF.

V is TRBV30 and J is TRBJ1-1, with a weak D call TRBD1 (5 bases). There are 15 residues in the CDR3. In germline, CDR1 is GTSNPN, CDR2 SVGIG (reference sequence). V gave up 0 bases and J gave up 0 bases, with 11 bases separating them. CDR3 nucleotides: TGTGCCTGGAGTGTAAAGAGACAGATGAACACTGAAGCTTTCTTT. This sequence encodes CAWSVKRQMNTEAFF.

This clone was observed once. The rearrangement uses TRBV7-9 and TRBJ2-1, with 7 bases identical to TRBD1. The trim removed 6 bases at V and 4 bases at J, leaving 3 bases unmatched. CDR3 size: 13 residues. Looked up from germline, CDR1 is SEHNR and CDR2 is FQNEAQ (reference sequence). The CDR3 DNA follows: TGTGCCAGCAGGAAGGGACAGTACAATGAGCAGTTCTTC. It specifies CASRKGQYNEQFF.

The CDR3 spells CASSPGVVTEAFF. The CDR3 DNA sequence: TGTGCCAGCAGCCCAGGGGTTGTTACTGAAGCTTTCTTT. The chain joins TRBV7-3 to TRBJ1-1; weak D call: TRBD1 (6 bases). The CDR3 spans 13 residues. Germline loops: CDR1 SGHTA, CDR2 FQGTGA. Trimming took 5 bases from V and 5 from J, leaving 12 bases between them.

This chain connects TRBV6-5 to TRBJ1-1; 9 bases fit TRBD1. Per the germline V gene, CDR1 is MNHEY and CDR2 is SVGAGI. The trim removed 7 bases at V and 5 bases at J, leaving 8 bases unmatched. The CDR3 spans 14 residues. The CDR3 DNA is TGTGCCAGCACTACGGGACAGGGTGGGACTGAAGCTTTCTTT. This encodes CASTTGQGGTEAFF.

This clone appeared once. This chain connects TRBV11-2 to TRBJ1-3; D perhaps matches TRBD1 (6 bases). Trimming pared 1 base from V and 0 bases from J, leaving 13 bases between. Germline-derived CDR1 and CDR2 are SGHAT and FQNNGV. CDR3 length: 17 amino acids. The CDR3 spells CASSLATGPSSGNTIYF. CDR3 DNA sequence: TGTGCCAGCAGCTTAGCCACAGGGCCTAGCTCTGGAAACACCATATATTTT.

This clone was detected a few times. The V gene is TRBV3-1 (or the pseudogene TRBV3-2), the J gene TRBJ1-3; D may be TRBD1 (6 bases). Looked up from germline, CDR1 is LGHDT and CDR2 is YNNKEL (reference sequence). Trimming took 7 bases from V and 2 from J, leaving 15 bases between them. The CDR3 is 15 amino acids. Here the CDR3 DNA reads TGTGCCAGCAAACAAGGGGGTAGGGCTGGAAACACCATATATTTT. It encodes CASKQGGRAGNTIYF.

This clone was seen a few times. The rearrangement uses TRBV9 and TRBJ2-3, with D unclear. V was pared by 3 bases and J by 3 bases, with 5 bases between. The CDR3 runs 12 residues. From germline, CDR1 is SGDLS and CDR2 YYNGEE. Here the CDR3 DNA reads TGTGCCAGCAGCGCGAGGACAGATACGCAGTATTTT. Its protein is CASSARTDTQYF.

The chain carries TRBV15 and TRBJ1-2, with no clear D. CDR1 and CDR2 (germline): LNHNV, YYDKDF (reference sequence). The CDR3 consists of 14 residues. The V and J ends lost 0 bases and 7 bases respectively, with 12 bases between them. The CDR3 nucleotides read TGTGCCACCAGCAGAGATCGGCGAGGGTTTGGCTACACCTTC. The encoded protein is CATSRDRRGFGYTF.

The chain carries TRBV30 and TRBJ1-1; the match to TRBD1 covers 11 bases. Per germline, CDR1 GTSNPN and CDR2 SVGIG (reference sequence). J lost 1 base, V lost 3 bases, and 7 bases had no gene match. This CDR3 region has 16 residues. The CDR3 loop reads CAWSRTGGAQNTEAFF. CDR3 in DNA: TGTGCCTGGAGCCGGACAGGGGGCGCCCAGAACACTGAAGCTTTCTTT.

The V gene is TRBV11-2, the J gene TRBJ1-2, with 9 bases that match TRBD1. CDR1 SGHAT and CDR2 FQNNGV come from the germline V gene. V lost 3 bases, J lost 8 bases, and 7 bases stayed unmatched. The CDR3 has 14 amino acids. The CDR3 here is CASSFPGQGGGYTF. In nucleotides, the CDR3 is TGTGCCAGCAGCTTCCCGGGACAGGGTGGGGGCTACACCTTC.

The J gene is TRBJ1-3, the V gene TRBV7-2, with D perhaps matching TRBD1 (5 bases). Germline lookup yields CDR1 SGHTA and CDR2 FQGNSA. CDR3 length equals 18 residues. The germline V and J ends were trimmed by 4 bases and 2 bases, with 21 bases remaining between them. The CDR3 sequence is CASSSELGGSGTGNTIYF. In nucleotides, the CDR3 is TGTGCCAGCAGCTCAGAGTTGGGGGGGAGCGGGACTGGAAACACCATATATTTT. Looking up the rest from reference TRBV7-2 and TRBJ1-3 gives the full variable domain: GAGVSQSPSNKVTEKGKDVELRCDPISGHTALYWYRQSLGQGLEFLIYFQGNSAPDKSGLPSDRFSAERTGGSVSTLTIQRTQQEDSAVYLCASSSELGGSGTGNTIYFGEGSWLTVV.

V usage is TRBV5-4 and J usage is TRBJ1-2; 8 bases agree with TRBD1. CDR3 length: 15 residues. Germline loops: CDR1 SGHNT, CDR2 YYREEE (reference sequence). The trim removed 4 bases at V and 4 bases at J, leaving 9 bases unmatched. CDR3 bases: TGTGCCAGCAGCCCCAGGGGGCAGCTAAGCTATGGCTACACCTTC. It yields the protein CASSPRGQLSYGYTF.